This is a list of T cell receptor beta chains from one sample in a study of OX40 agonist ivuxolimab in advanced cancers. Profiled with immunoSEQ multiplex PCR; TCRdb holds only in-frame clones, not every one. The profile shows 100,000 or so clones, roughly 95% of them singletons. The input for sequencing was CD4+ or CD8+ T cells sorted from blood, taken in a trial of the OX40 agonist ivuxolimab. The origin of the receptors is an adult with an advanced solid tumor such as melanoma, head and neck, liver or kidney cancer. Both conserved end residues are part of each CDR3.

v_call,j_call,cdr3_aa
TRBV7-2,TRBJ1-2,CASSLGEGYGYTF
TRBV19,TRBJ2-2,CASTWEALTGELFF
TRBV4-2,TRBJ2-3,CASSQEQGTRTDTQYF
TRBV10-3,TRBJ2-1,CAISAGLDYNEQFF
TRBV7-3,TRBJ2-5,CASSLSPNRAETQYF
TRBV29-1,TRBJ2-5,CSVEDRLAGGPAETQYF
TRBV27,TRBJ2-7,CASRSGGEQYF
TRBV14,TRBJ2-7,CASSETRKTLYEQYF
TRBV29-1,TRBJ2-2,CSVWTSGNTGELFF
TRBV9,TRBJ1-4,CASSATGEKLFF
TRBV19,TRBJ2-1,CASSIPPGVVNEQFF
TRBV19,TRBJ2-7,CASSTPGLSSYEQYF
TRBV5-1,TRBJ1-4,CASSLEGGEEKLFF
TRBV27,TRBJ2-7,CASSLGIELPYEQYF
TRBV27,TRBJ2-7,CASTVDRDRMYEQYF
TRBV28,TRBJ1-4,CAIARQDNEKLFF
TRBV9,TRBJ2-2,CASSASWGTGELFF
TRBV15,TRBJ1-2,CATGVGGALGYTF
TRBV28,TRBJ2-7,CASSPAGGPYEQYF
TRBV7-8,TRBJ2-1,CASSVTSGSYSEQFF
TRBV5-4,TRBJ2-3,CASSSGLAADTQYF
TRBV9,TRBJ1-1,CASSNPRGQNTEAFF
TRBV7-3,TRBJ2-5,CASSPANQETQYF
TRBV5-5,TRBJ1-1,CASSFYSTDTEAFF
TRBV15,TRBJ2-2,CATSRSGLAGLGTGELFF
TRBV5-6,TRBJ2-1,CASSFIGNDEQFF
TRBV7-3,TRBJ1-5,CASSLGPNSAYNQPQHF
TRBV18,TRBJ2-5,CASSRAGGETQYF
TRBV19,TRBJ1-2,CASSKTGNYGYTF
TRBV27,TRBJ2-5,CASIFDRQETQYF
TRBV11-2,TRBJ2-7,CASSLSGAYEQYF
TRBV6-1,TRBJ1-5,CASSTLTGSNQPQHF
TRBV28,TRBJ2-1,CASSGLGWDEQFF
TRBV6-5,TRBJ2-1,CASSSPSSYNEQFF
TRBV7-9,TRBJ1-1,CASRLGVGDTEAFF
TRBV5-4,TRBJ2-7,CASSTGTYEQYF
TRBV13,TRBJ2-3,CASSLRASGGAQIRLHQYF
TRBV5-4,TRBJ2-5,CASSSSDRQETQYF
TRBV5-1,TRBJ2-1,CASSWLAGDNEQFF
TRBV6-5,TRBJ2-3,CASSYYPGADTQYF
TRBV9,TRBJ2-2,CASSPSSASTLTGELFF
TRBV19,TRBJ1-5,CASKGQGLGQPQHF
TRBV27,TRBJ1-2,CATYAGPFYGYTF
TRBV9,TRBJ1-1,CASSEPGQGNTEAFF
TRBV11-2,TRBJ2-3,CASSSYTDTQYF
TRBV6-6,TRBJ2-3,CASTKVPSGTDTQYF
TRBV15,TRBJ2-2,CATSSQVLDDRGTGELFF
TRBV7-9,TRBJ2-1,CASSPTDVFSYNEQFF
TRBV5-6,TRBJ2-7,CASSSGDRETYEQYF